These 21 T cell receptor beta chains were sequenced from one sample in a study of OX40 agonist ivuxolimab in advanced cancers. Only in-frame clones appear in the TCRdb table, and some are missing; sequencing was by immunoSEQ multiplex PCR. The sample carries around 58,000 clones, around 89% recorded once. This specimen consisted of CD4+ or CD8+ T cells sorted from blood, obtained in a trial of the OX40 agonist ivuxolimab. Source of these receptors: an adult with an advanced solid tumor such as melanoma, head and neck, liver or kidney cancer.

This sequence joins TRBV2 and TRBJ2-2; 12 positions agree with TRBD2. V shed 6 bases and J 5 bases; nucleotides not matched to a gene: 4. The CDR3 length is 15 residues. Germline CDR1 and CDR2: SNHLY and FYNNEI. The DNA of the CDR3 is TGTGCCAGCAGCTCTAGCGGGGGGGCGACCGGGGAGCTGTTTTTT. As protein: CASSSSGGATGELFF.

This clone was found once. The V and J genes are TRBV11-3 and TRBJ1-2, with 9 bases aligning to TRBD1. The CDR3 contains 17 residues. V gave up 4 bases and J gave up 8 bases; unmatched junction bases: 17. The germline CDR1 and CDR2 sequences are SGHNT and YENEEA. CDR3 sequence reads: CASSYADTGTGSGGYTF. The CDR3 DNA sequence: TGTGCCAGCAGCTACGCAGATACTGGGACAGGGTCTGGGGGCTACACCTTC.

The J gene is TRBJ1-6, the V gene TRBV2, with D unresolved. Trimming cost V 5 bases and J 9 bases, with 11 bases left between them. Per the germline V gene, CDR1 is SNHLY and CDR2 is FYNNEI. This CDR3 has 13 amino acids. The chain's CDR3 is CASSNKSSSPLHF. Written as DNA, the CDR3 is TGTGCCAGCAGTAATAAGTCTAGTTCACCCCTCCACTTT.

The chain has TRBV7-3 and TRBJ2-5; either TRBD1 or TRBD2 may fit D (5 bases each). The germline V gene has CDR1 SGHTA and CDR2 FQGTGA. Deletions cut 7 bases from V and 3 bases from J, with 18 bases between. The CDR3 has 15 residues. CDR3 loop: CASIPVGPVKETQYF. The CDR3 nucleotides read TGTGCCAGCATCCCCGTGGGACCCGTGAAAGAGACCCAGTACTTC.

CDR3 sequence reads: CASTRALHTDTQYF. DNA for the CDR3: TGTGCCAGCACTCGGGCCCTGCACACAGATACGCAGTATTTT. V is TRBV9 and J is TRBJ2-3; D unresolved. The CDR3 consists of 14 residues. With 6 bases removed from V and 2 bases from J, the gap between germline ends came to 13 bases. Per the germline V gene, CDR1 is SGDLS and CDR2 is YYNGEE. The variable domain in full, with the rest retrieved from reference TRBV9 and TRBJ2-3, is DSGVTQTPKHLITATGQRVTLRCSPRSGDLSVYWYQQSLDQGLQFLIQYYNGEERAKGNILERFSAQQFPDLHSELNLSSLELGDSALYFCASTRALHTDTQYFGPGTRLTVL.

The chain combines TRBV19 with TRBJ2-2; weak D call: TRBD2 (5 bases). The CDR3 sequence is 15 residues long. Trimming shortened V by 2 bases and J by 4 bases, and 11 bases separated the two germline ends. Germline V gene lookup returns CDR1 LNHDA and CDR2 SQIVND (reference sequence). As DNA, the CDR3 is TGTGCCAGTAGTATACGGGGTCGCACCACCGGGGAGCTGTTTTTT. Residues: CASSIRGRTTGELFF. Full variable domain (outside the CDR3, taken from reference TRBV19 and TRBJ2-2): DGGITQSPKYLFRKEGQNVTLSCEQNLNHDAMYWYRQDPGQGLRLIYYSQIVNDFQKGDIAEGYSVSREKKESFPLTVTSAQKNPTAFYLCASSIRGRTTGELFFGEGSRLTVL.

CDR3 in amino acids: CASSPRDTQYF. The CDR3 DNA follows: TGTGCCAGCTCACCAAGGGATACGCAGTATTTT. This sequence joins TRBV18 and TRBJ2-3; D uncertain. The germline V gene encodes CDR1 KGHSH and CDR2 LQKENI. The CDR3 loop spans 11 amino acids. V lost 2 bases to trimming and J lost 6 bases, with 3 bases between them.

The genes are TRBV7-3 and TRBJ2-3; 7 bases are shared with TRBD1. CDR1 is SGHTA, CDR2 FQGTGA, per germline. The CDR3 consists of 14 residues. Trimming took 4 bases from V and 6 from J; bases not matched to a gene: 7. CDR3 sequence reads: CASSSQGVGDTQYF. DNA of the CDR3: TGTGCCAGCAGCTCCCAGGGGGTGGGGGATACGCAGTATTTT.

This clone was detected only once. V gene TRBV7-6 combines with J gene TRBJ2-7, with a tentative D call TRBD2 (5 bases). There are 13 residues in the CDR3. From germline, CDR1 is SGHVS and CDR2 FNYEAQ. The ends were cut back, 5 bases at V and 2 bases at J, with 10 bases in the middle. The CDR3 nucleotides are TGTGCCAGCAGCCTGGAGGAAACCTACGAGCAGTACTTC. It translates to CASSLEETYEQYF.

J is TRBJ2-7 and V is TRBV6-1, with no clear D. Germline V gene sequence: CDR1 MNHNS, CDR2 SASEGT. V was shortened by 7 bases and J by 8 bases, with 12 bases between the two germline ends. The CDR3 is 11 amino acids. Written as DNA, the CDR3 is TGTGCCAGCATGCCGGGCCGACAGCAGTACTTC. It yields the protein CASMPGRQQYF.

The gene calls are TRBV18 and TRBJ2-3; D ambiguous. There are 14 residues in the CDR3. V was trimmed by 0 bases and J by 6 bases, leaving 10 bases between them. From germline, CDR1 is KGHSH and CDR2 LQKENI. As DNA, the CDR3 is TGTGCCAGCTCACCACCGACTCCCCCCGATACGCAGTATTTT. Amino acid sequence: CASSPPTPPDTQYF.

This clone turned up a few times. The chain carries TRBV27 and TRBJ2-5, with 8 bases fitting TRBD1. The DNA matches TRBJ2-7 better at its end, which makes the J call doubtful. There are 16 residues in the CDR3. The germline V gene has CDR1 MNHEY and CDR2 SMNVEV (reference sequence). In DNA, the CDR3 is TGTGCCAGCAGTTTACGTACTCCCGGACAGGGCTACGAGCAGTACTTC. Translation gives CASSLRTPGQGYEQYF.

The chain recombines TRBV4-1 with TRBJ2-7; D might be TRBD1 or TRBD2, each matching 5 bases. Per the germline V gene, CDR1 is MGHRA and CDR2 is YSYEKL. CDR3 length: 15 residues. V lost 0 bases and J lost 3, with 12 bases in between. The CDR3 here is CASSQDPGRNYEQYF. The CDR3 DNA reads as TGCGCCAGCAGCCAAGATCCGGGACGGAACTACGAGCAGTACTTC.

This clone has more than one count but fewer than ten. V gene TRBV9 combines with J gene TRBJ1-4; the D is unclear. The CDR3 runs to 14 residues. V was trimmed by 0 bases and J by 5 bases, leaving 8 bases between them. The germline V gene encodes CDR1 SGDLS and CDR2 YYNGEE. CDR3 DNA: TGTGCCAGCAGCGTAGATGTGGGGAATGAAAAACTGTTTTTT. This codes for CASSVDVGNEKLFF.

The rearrangement links TRBV4-2 to TRBJ1-6, with D perhaps matching TRBD1 (6 bases). The CDR3 has 14 amino acids. Germline values: CDR1 LGHNA, CDR2 YNFKEQ. Trimming removed 4 bases from V and 9 bases from J, with 13 bases in between. CDR3 nucleotides: TGTGCCAGCAGCCCCCCCCAGGGGAGTTCACCCCTCCACTTT. It codes for CASSPPQGSSPLHF.

The rearrangement uses TRBV5-1 and TRBJ2-7; TRBD1 matches at 9 bases. The V segment lost 4 bases and the J segment 5 bases; nucleotides outside the gene matches: 7. This CDR3 has 14 residues. CDR1 and CDR2 from the germline V gene are SGHRS and YFSETQ. DNA of the CDR3: TGCGCCAGCAGCAGAGACAGGGGGGACGACGAGCAGTACTTC. Protein: CASSRDRGDDEQYF.

The chain has TRBV7-6 and TRBJ2-7, with 11 bases matching TRBD1. Germline lookup yields CDR1 SGHVS and CDR2 FNYEAQ. After removal of 5 bases from V and 3 bases from J, the junction contained 6 bases not matched to a gene. The CDR3 runs 15 residues. DNA for the CDR3: TGTGCCAGCAGCGCCGGGACAGGGGGGAACTACGAGCAGTACTTC. Encoded protein: CASSAGTGGNYEQYF.

This chain uses TRBV6-6 with TRBJ2-7, with D perhaps matching TRBD2 (6 bases). V lost 6 bases, J lost 3 bases, and 18 bases lay in between. This CDR3 spans 15 amino acids. Germline CDR1 and CDR2: MNHNY and SVGAGI (reference sequence). CDR3 loop: CASRTGTAERYEQYF. The CDR3 nucleotides read TGTGCCAGCAGGACCGGGACTGCTGAACGCTACGAGCAGTACTTC.

This chain links TRBV11-2 with TRBJ1-5; a possible D gene is TRBD1 (6 bases). The germline V gene has CDR1 SGHAT and CDR2 FQNNGV. The CDR3 is 14 amino acids. V was shortened by 5 bases and J by 4 bases, with 12 bases between the two germline ends. This CDR3 reads CASSAGGANQPQHF. The CDR3 nucleotides are TGTGCCAGCAGCGCGGGGGGGGCAAATCAGCCCCAGCATTTT.

With regard to this clone: One end of the junction fails to match germline, which may point to a read error. The chain employs TRBV6-1 and TRBJ2-2; 8 nucleotides agree with TRBD2. Germline assignment: CDR1 MNHNS and CDR2 SASEGT. CDR3 length: 15 residues. DNA of the CDR3: TGTGCCAGCAGCGAAGGGGTAGCGGGAACCGGGGAGCTGTTTTTT. Translation gives CASSEGVAGTGELFF.

V and J are TRBV9 and TRBJ1-5, with D possibly being TRBD1 (6 bases). The CDR3 runs to 14 residues. CDR1 is SGDLS and CDR2 is YYNGEE in the germline V gene. The V gene lost 0 bases and the J gene lost 7 bases, with 11 bases spanning the gap. CDR3 nucleotide sequence: TGTGCCAGCAGCGTAGAAGAGGGGGACCAGCCCCAGCATTTT. Residues: CASSVEEGDQPQHF. Combining the CDR3 with reference TRBV9 and TRBJ1-5 gives the whole variable domain DSGVTQTPKHLITATGQRVTLRCSPRSGDLSVYWYQQSLDQGLQFLIQYYNGEERAKGNILERFSAQQFPDLHSELNLSSLELGDSALYFCASSVEEGDQPQHFGDGTRLSIL.